These T cell receptor beta chains were read from a single sample in a study of blood T cell repertoires in COVID-19. TCRdb keeps only in-frame clones here, not all; method: immunoSEQ multiplex PCR. The repertoire holds about 89,000 clones, with roughly 80% as singletons. Sequenced: peripheral blood. The receptors come from a human donor in a cohort sampled during active COVID-19. Each CDR3 is given without its conserved first and last residue. Clone size appears in some rows only: once, few, many, or a class for an expanded clone.

clone size,CDR3 length,V gene,CDR3 protein
-,17,TRBV5-4,ASSSGLAGGPGFTGELF
-,12,TRBV19,ASNPRGGRGGYT
-,12,TRBV6-6,ATSAGTGGDVQY
-,16,TRBV7-8,ASSLKHMTRSRADTQY
-,13,TRBV10-3,AISERLDYQETQY
once,11,TRBV4-2,ASSQVGAYEQY
-,13,TRBV6-5,ATTGLAGMVYEQY
-,13,TRBV11-2,ASSLVFGPDYEQY
-,14,TRBV5-1,ASSEGGLSSTDTQY
few,13,TRBV28,ASSSHSGGTYEQY
-,10,TRBV15,ATSRTTGRTF
-,16,TRBV4-3,ASSQDFGRQGSRSGYT
-,13,TRBV27,ASSQRRTGANVLT
-,12,TRBV18,ASSHDKTMGPLH
few,12,TRBV28,ASSTGQGADTQY
-,11,TRBV6-4,ASSDRWGAEAF
once,13,TRBV7-9,ASSLGQGHNEKLF
-,12,TRBV7-2,ASSLSGKSYEQY
-,12,TRBV7-8,ASSLAGRYNEQF
-,13,TRBV11-3,ASSLKNSGRDTQY
-,13,TRBV7-9,ASSASGRVGDEQF
-,13,TRBV19,ASSVQQGINTEAF
-,12,TRBV5-1,ASSLGGPNSPLH
-,14,TRBV18,ASSRGAFGFADTQY
-,11,TRBV6-2/TRBV6-3,ASSYPSPQEQY
-,11,TRBV28,ASGAVVSYEQY
-,13,TRBV9,ASSVRASGGNEQF
few,12,TRBV19,ATTGPDSKEKLF
few,11,TRBV12-3/TRBV12-4,ASSNTGEYGYT